The clone carrying this T cell receptor beta chain was counted a single time. Its antigen is currently unknown. The ends lost 0 bases at V and 7 bases at J; junction bases unmatched: 2. CDR1 and CDR2 (germline): SGHAT, FQNNGV. This CDR3 comprises 16 residues. The method was immunoSEQ multiplex PCR; TCRdb's version includes in-frame clones alone and lacks a portion of them. The sample records 15,000 to 20,000 clones, around 84% being singletons. The data are from a study of lymphopenia after photon versus proton radiotherapy. Study results and caveats: Under photons, naive T cells and diversity fell while effector/memory populations rose.

This clonotype was obtained from a man between 65 and 80 years old with pancreatic cancer. The chain joins TRBV11-2 to TRBJ2-2; 13 bases map to TRBD2. Sample: peripheral blood, taken from a patient treated with proton-based radiotherapy. The CDR3 protein is CASSLERLAGGGELFF. DNA for the CDR3: TGTGCCAGCAGCTTAGAACGACTAGCGGGAGGCGGGGAGCTGTTTTTT.